The subject of this entry is one T cell receptor beta chain. Its target is unknown. Trimming pared 2 bases from V and 7 bases from J, leaving 14 bases between. Per the germline V gene, CDR1 is MNHEY and CDR2 is SVGAGI. The CDR3 consists of 14 residues. The source of the sample is a study of OX40 agonist ivuxolimab in advanced cancers. Study-wide context: A partial response was reached by three patients: one with hepatocellular carcinoma and two with cutaneous melanoma. Study conclusions and caveats: Antigen targets of the expanded peripheral T cells went undetermined. Expanded clones tended on average to be more numerous among CD8+ T cells than CD4+. Clonal expansion was seen in CD4+ and CD8+ blood T cells by week 6 at 0.1 to 3.0 mg/kg.

Profiled with immunoSEQ multiplex PCR; TCRdb holds only in-frame clones, not every one. Among over 45,000 clones listed, roughly four fifths were seen once. This clonotype was obtained from an adult with an advanced solid tumor such as melanoma, head and neck, liver or kidney cancer. The chain combines TRBV6-5 with TRBJ1-2; D possibly corresponds to TRBD1 (5 bases). The material sequenced was CD4+ or CD8+ T cells sorted from blood, taken in a trial of the OX40 agonist ivuxolimab. The CDR3 sequence is CASSYVPRGGGYTF. The CDR3, as DNA: TGTGCCAGCAGTTACGTACCCCGGGGCGGTGGCTACACCTTC.